These 10 T cell receptor beta chains came from one sample sequenced in a study of shared clonotypes between healthy human individuals. TCRdb's table, derived via immunoSEQ multiplex PCR, lists solely in-frame clones and lacks some. This table holds millions of clones, 90% to 95% found once. The specimen sequenced was naive CD4+ T cells sorted from blood. Noted subset: CD45RA+ positively selected. The receptors were sampled from a young man in good health.

CDR3 loop: CASSRGDSLAYGYTF. As DNA, the CDR3 is TGCGCCAGCAGCAGAGGGGACTCTCTGGCCTATGGCTACACCTTC. This rearrangement joins TRBV5-1 to TRBJ1-2, with a tentative D call TRBD1 (5 bases). Trimming took 4 bases from V and 4 from J, leaving 17 bases between them. CDR3 length equals 15 residues. Germline CDR1 reads SGHRS; CDR2 reads YFSETQ. Looking up the rest from reference TRBV5-1 and TRBJ1-2 gives the full variable domain: KAGVTQTPRYLIKTRGQQVTLSCSPISGHRSVSWYQQTPGQGLQFLFEYFSETQRNKGNFPGRFSGRQFSNSRSEMNVSTLELGDSALYLCASSRGDSLAYGYTFGSGTRLTVV.

The V gene is TRBV10-3, the J gene TRBJ1-1, with D possibly TRBD1 on 5 matching bases. The CDR3 spans 15 residues. V gave up 0 bases and J gave up 5 bases, with 13 bases separating them. Germline V gene lookup returns CDR1 ENHRY and CDR2 SYGVKD. The CDR3 loop reads CAISESRAGRTEAFF. The CDR3 bases are TGTGCCATCAGTGAGTCGAGGGCAGGGAGGACTGAAGCTTTCTTT.

J is TRBJ2-1 and V is TRBV9, with D perhaps being TRBD1 or TRBD2 (5 bases each). The CDR3 is 17 residues long. CDR1 and CDR2 (germline): SGDLS, YYNGEE. V lost 4 bases to trimming and J lost 0 bases, with 17 bases between them. DNA for the CDR3: TGTGCCAGCAGCCTTCTCAGTGAGGGGAGCTCCTACAATGAGCAGTTCTTC. It codes for CASSLLSEGSSYNEQFF.

The rearrangement links TRBV7-9 to TRBJ2-3, with D perhaps TRBD2 (7 bases). Trimming stripped 8 bases from V and 2 bases from J, with 17 bases between. This CDR3 region has 15 residues. CDR1 and CDR2 (germline): SEHNR, FQNEAQ (reference sequence). CDR3 region: CASVQGGGSTDTQYF. The CDR3, as DNA: TGTGCCAGCGTCCAAGGGGGGGGCTCCACAGATACGCAGTATTTT.

The chain employs TRBV28 and TRBJ1-2; 8 nucleotides agree with TRBD1. J lost 3 bases, V lost 5 bases, and 5 bases had no gene match. Germline CDR1 is MDHEN and CDR2 is SYDVKM. The CDR3 consists of 14 residues. This CDR3 reads CASSRQGAYYGYTF. CDR3 sequence (DNA): TGTGCCAGCAGTCGGCAGGGGGCTTACTATGGCTACACCTTC.

Worth noting for this clone: Other DNA sequences in this sample translate to the same CDR3. This chain joins TRBV18 and TRBJ1-2, with D unresolved. The length of the CDR3 is 12 residues. Germline CDR1 reads KGHSH; CDR2 reads LQKENI. The germline V and J ends were trimmed by 6 bases and 3 bases, with 8 bases remaining between them. The CDR3 reads CASSPGDYGYTF. CDR3 DNA sequence: TGTGCCAGCTCCCCAGGTGACTATGGCTACACCTTC.

The chain links TRBV10-3 to TRBJ2-3; 7 nucleotides agree with TRBD2. V was clipped by 4 bases and J by 0 bases; unmatched bases: 4. Germline loops: CDR1 ENHRY, CDR2 SYGVKD. The CDR3 consists of 15 residues. The CDR3 protein is CAISALAVSTDTQYF. In DNA, the CDR3 is TGTGCCATCAGTGCCCTAGCGGTCAGCACAGATACGCAGTATTTT.

The chain combines TRBV5-1 with TRBJ2-1, with 11 nucleotides matching TRBD2. V lost 4 bases and J lost 5; bases outside the gene matches: 20. Germline-derived CDR1 and CDR2 are SGHRS and YFSETQ. The CDR3 has 20 amino acids. Here the CDR3 reads CASSIYMTSGKFGDDNEQFF. The CDR3 nucleotides are TGCGCCAGCAGCATCTATATGACTAGCGGGAAATTCGGCGATGACAATGAGCAGTTCTTC.

The rearrangement joins TRBV4-2 to TRBJ2-7; 10 nucleotides agree with TRBD2. The trim removed 1 base at V and 7 bases at J, leaving 19 bases unmatched. Germline V gene data show CDR1 as LGHNA and CDR2 as YNFKEQ. This CDR3 comprises 19 residues. The CDR3 spells CASSQGMDLRTSGPWEQYF. In DNA, the CDR3 is TGTGCCAGCAGCCAAGGAATGGACCTCAGGACTAGCGGCCCTTGGGAGCAGTACTTC.

On this clone: This sample also contains other DNA sequences that code for the same CDR3. The genes are TRBV2 and TRBJ2-5; no reliable D call. The germline V and J ends were trimmed by 7 bases and 0 bases, with 6 bases remaining between them. The CDR3 is made up of 12 amino acids. CDR1 is SNHLY, CDR2 FYNNEI, per germline. The CDR3 here is CASNRDQETQYF. In DNA, the CDR3 is TGTGCCAGCAACCGCGACCAAGAGACCCAGTACTTC.